This TCR beta chain appears in the sequencing data of a study of control samples from healthy donors and cancer patients. Assay used: immunoSEQ multiplex PCR; TCRdb lists only in-frame clones, some missing. Found here are around 80,000 clones, about nine tenths of them singletons; the top ten hold 17%. CDR1 and CDR2 from the germline V gene are LNHNV and YYDKDF (reference sequence). The CDR3 loop spans 12 amino acids. V lost 8 bases and J lost 4, with 11 bases in between. V usage is TRBV15 and J usage is TRBJ1-1; D unresolved. Sample: blood. The source is a man aged 50 to 59 in good health. This CDR3 is CATDGEATEAFF. CDR3 in DNA: TGTGCCACCGACGGGGAGGCCACTGAAGCTTTCTTT.